This T cell receptor (beta chain) originates from a study of T-cell memory formation after mild COVID-19. TCRdb fed the 5' RACE reads into MiXCR, producing one record per CDR3 protein. The sample lists tens of thousands of distinct CDR3 sequences; roughly an eighth were seen once. General study points: Whether day 37 second-wave clones are SARS-CoV-2-specific was not confirmed. A balance of CD4 and CD8 characterized clones contracting day 15 to 85, whereas later expanders leaned CD4+.

This clonotype was counted only a few times. The antigen is not known. V was cut by 4 bases and J by 0 bases, with 10 bases left in between. The CDR3 is 14 residues long. Germline lookup yields CDR1 MNHEY and CDR2 SVGEGT. The sequencing input was PBMCs or a T cell subset sorted from them (not recorded which). The chain uses TRBV6-2 or TRBV6-3 and TRBJ2-7, with no clear D. This receptor was taken from a man younger than 35 who had mild COVID-19 (a few samples of this study predate the infection). Cell type and time point are not known. The CDR3 nucleotides are TGTGCCAGCAGTTCCCGACACGGCTCCTACGAGCAGTACGTC. Protein: CASSSRHGSYEQYV.